The next 7 T cell receptor beta chains were all read from a single sample in a study of T cells in Graves' hyperthyroidism and ophthalmopathy. TCR beta CDR3 regions were amplified from RNA transcripts. Using the HTBI primer set, a first-round RT-PCR was run on the TCR CDR3. TCRdb redid the calling of the multiplex PCR reads with MiXCR, one entry per CDR3 protein. Of 550,000 to 700,000 distinct CDR3 sequences in the sample, approximately 44% were seen once. Sequencing used peripheral blood or thyroid tissue (not recorded which). The receptors stem from an adult woman with Graves' disease, either hyperthyroidism or ophthalmopathy (not recorded which).

The V gene is TRBV15, the J gene TRBJ2-7; 7 bases map to TRBD2. J lost 0 bases, V lost 8 bases, and 7 bases had no gene match. CDR3 length: 14 amino acids. CDR1 and CDR2 from the germline V gene are LNHNV and YYDKDF (reference sequence). The CDR3 spells CATEKRGSSYEQYF. DNA for the CDR3: TGTGCCACCGAGAAGCGGGGAAGCTCCTACGAGCAGTACTTC.

This clonotype was observed many times. This chain connects TRBV6-5 to TRBJ1-2, with no clear D. V dropped 0 bases and J dropped 2 bases, with 13 bases sitting between them. Germline V gene data show CDR1 as MNHEY and CDR2 as SVGAGI. The CDR3 runs 16 residues. CDR3 loop: CASSYSFAGSNYGYTF. CDR3 nucleotides: TGTGCCAGCAGTTACTCATTCGCGGGGAGCAACTATGGCTACACCTTC.

The chain uses TRBV2 and TRBJ1-1, with a tentative D call TRBD1 (6 bases). Germline V gives CDR1 SNHLY, CDR2 FYNNEI. The CDR3 has 15 amino acids. The germline V and J ends were trimmed by 11 bases and 6 bases, with 25 bases remaining between them. The CDR3: CALSRGGGGRAEAFF. CDR3 DNA sequence: TGTGCCCTCAGCCGAGGGGGGGGAGGTAGAGCTGAAGCTTTCTTT.

V is TRBV10-3 and J is TRBJ2-5, with 7 bases identical to TRBD2. V shed 4 bases, J shed 4 bases, and the junction held 6 bases outside the gene matches. Germline V gene data show CDR1 as ENHRY and CDR2 as SYGVKD. This CDR3 comprises 14 residues. The CDR3 DNA follows: TGTGCCATCAGTGGGTCTAGCGGAACAGAGACCCAGTACTTC. It translates to CAISGSSGTETQYF.

In its sample, this clonotype was seen many times. This chain joins TRBV5-8 and TRBJ2-7; D may match TRBD1 or TRBD2 (5 bases each). Trimming left V 3 bases short and J 2 bases short, with 15 bases between. The CDR3 is made up of 15 amino acids. Germline assignment: CDR1 SGHTS and CDR2 YDEGEE. The CDR3 loop reads CASSSWGYPTYEQYF. In DNA, the CDR3 is TGTGCCAGCAGCTCCTGGGGGTACCCAACCTACGAGCAGTACTTC.

V usage is TRBV10-3 and J usage is TRBJ2-7; tentatively, D is TRBD2 (7 bases). The V gene's germline CDR1 is ENHRY and CDR2 SYGVKD. The length of the CDR3 is 13 residues. The V and J ends lost 11 bases and 1 base respectively, with 15 bases between them. The CDR3 DNA sequence: TGTGCCGAGTTAGGGGGGGAATCCTACGAGCAGTACTTC. Protein: CAELGGESYEQYF.

This clonotype showed up just once. The chain recombines TRBV20-1 with TRBJ2-5; 10 nucleotides match TRBD2. Unmatched junction bases numbered 14, after V lost 5 bases and J lost 11 bases. This CDR3 contains 14 residues. Looked up from germline, CDR1 is DFQATT and CDR2 is SNEGSKA (reference sequence). The CDR3: CSAPLAGGTDTQYF. The CDR3 DNA follows: TGCAGTGCTCCTTTAGCGGGAGGAACAGATACGCAGTACTTC.